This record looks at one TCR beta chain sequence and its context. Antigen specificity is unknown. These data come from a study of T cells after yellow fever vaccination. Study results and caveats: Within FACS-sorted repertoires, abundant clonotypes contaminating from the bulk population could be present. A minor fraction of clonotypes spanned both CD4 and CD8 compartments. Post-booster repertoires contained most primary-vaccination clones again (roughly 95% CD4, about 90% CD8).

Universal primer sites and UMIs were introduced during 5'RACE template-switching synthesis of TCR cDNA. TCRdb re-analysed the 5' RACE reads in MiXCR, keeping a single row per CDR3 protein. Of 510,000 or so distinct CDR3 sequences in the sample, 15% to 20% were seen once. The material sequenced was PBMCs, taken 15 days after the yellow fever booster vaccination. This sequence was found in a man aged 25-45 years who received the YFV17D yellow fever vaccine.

The CDR3 DNA reads TGTGCCAGCTCACCATGGGCCCTTGCCAATGAGCAGTTCTTC. Translating gives CASSPWALANEQFF. The chain is built from TRBV18 and TRBJ2-1; D not resolved. Trimming pared 2 bases from V and 6 bases from J, leaving 11 bases between. This CDR3 has 14 residues. Germline V gives CDR1 KGHSH, CDR2 LQKENI.